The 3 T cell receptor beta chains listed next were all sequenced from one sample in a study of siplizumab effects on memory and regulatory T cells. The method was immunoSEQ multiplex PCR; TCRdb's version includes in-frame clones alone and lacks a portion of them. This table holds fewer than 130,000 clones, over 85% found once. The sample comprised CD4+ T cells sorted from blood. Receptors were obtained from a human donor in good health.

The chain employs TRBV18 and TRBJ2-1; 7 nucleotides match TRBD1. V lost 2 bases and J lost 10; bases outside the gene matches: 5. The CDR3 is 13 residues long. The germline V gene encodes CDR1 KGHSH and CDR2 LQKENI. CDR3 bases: TGTGCCAGCTCACCAGAGGGGGCTGGCGAGCAGTTCTTC. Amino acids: CASSPEGAGEQFF.

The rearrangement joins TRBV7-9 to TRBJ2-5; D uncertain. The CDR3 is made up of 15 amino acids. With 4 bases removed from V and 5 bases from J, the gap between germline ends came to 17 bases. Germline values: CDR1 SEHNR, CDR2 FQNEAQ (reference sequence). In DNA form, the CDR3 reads TGTGCCAGCAGCTCGCGGATGCCTCTGGGGGAGACCCAGTACTTC. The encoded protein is CASSSRMPLGETQYF.

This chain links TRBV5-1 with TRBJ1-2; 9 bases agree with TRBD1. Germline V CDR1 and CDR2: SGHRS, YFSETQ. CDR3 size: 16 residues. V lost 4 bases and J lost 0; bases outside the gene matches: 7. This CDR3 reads CASSAGQGTANYGYTF. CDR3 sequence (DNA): TGCGCCAGCAGCGCCGGACAGGGGACAGCTAACTATGGCTACACCTTC.